This T cell receptor beta chain comes out of a study of technical replicates of blood from a handful of donors. Produced via immunoSEQ multiplex PCR; TCRdb's table is partial and in-frame only. There are over 75,000 clones in the sample; about 94% occur only once, and 0.2% to 0.25% lies in the top ten. The length of the CDR3 is 14 residues. The germline V gene has CDR1 MNHEY and CDR2 SMNVEV (reference sequence). V lost 3 bases to trimming and J lost 4 bases, with 11 bases between them. The sequence was obtained from a human donor in good health. The sample taken for sequencing was T cells isolated from PBMCs. The chain has TRBV27 and TRBJ2-3, with D perhaps matching TRBD1 (5 bases). As DNA, the CDR3 is TGTGCCAGCAGTTTGTCGCAGGGCTCAGATACGCAGTATTTT. Translated, it gives CASSLSQGSDTQYF.